The 21 T cell receptor beta chains reported below all come from one sample, sequenced in a study of patients and donors after allogeneic stem cell transplantation. One entry per CDR3 protein, called by TCRdb with MiXCR from the RT-PCR reads. The table has more than 850,000 distinct CDR3 sequences, about 20% seen once. Sequencing was performed on blood, either unsorted or a sorted T cell fraction (not recorded which). These receptors all come from a human donor who was either an allogeneic HSCT recipient or a stem cell or donor lymphocyte infusion donor (not recorded which). It is not recorded whose cells these are; they may come from a transplant donor.

This clonotype was counted only a few times. The rearrangement links TRBV7-8 to TRBJ2-7, with a possible D match to TRBD2 (7 bases). The CDR3 extends over 16 amino acids. Trimming removed 2 bases at V and 1 base at J, with 15 bases between. Germline lookup yields CDR1 SGHVS and CDR2 FQNEAQ. The chain's CDR3 is CASSLIRGGLSYEQYF. The CDR3 bases are TGTGCCAGCAGCTTAATAAGGGGGGGGCTGTCCTACGAGCAGTACTTC.

This clonotype turned up a few times. CDR3 residues: CASTGSGRLFF. DNA of the CDR3: TGTGCCAGCACCGGGAGCGGGAGATTGTTCTTC. This chain connects TRBV2 to TRBJ2-1; 8 bases map to TRBD2. The length of the CDR3 is 11 residues. Germline V gene sequence: CDR1 SNHLY, CDR2 FYNNEI. J gave up 15 bases and V 7 bases, and 8 bases lay outside the gene matches.

The V call is TRBV24-1, the J call TRBJ2-6; D gene unclear. Per the germline V gene, CDR1 is KGHDR and CDR2 is SFDVKD. The CDR3 contains 15 residues. Trimming shortened V by 4 bases and J by 1 base, and 7 bases separated the two germline ends. CDR3 nucleotides: TGTGCCACCAGTGAGAAGTTTTCTGGGGCCAACGTCCTGACTTTC. It yields the protein CATSEKFSGANVLTF.

This clonotype has only a few counts. The V call is TRBV2, the J call TRBJ2-7, with no clear D. This CDR3 spans 11 amino acids. Trimming took off 4 bases at V and 6 bases at J, with 7 bases between the two ends. CDR1 is SNHLY, CDR2 FYNNEI, per germline. The chain's CDR3 is CASSGALEQYF. The CDR3 region has the DNA TGTGCCAGCAGTGGAGCTCTCGAGCAGTACTTC.

The chain recombines TRBV28 with TRBJ1-3, with TRBD1 identical over 7 bases. Trimming took 6 bases from V and 4 from J; bases not matched to a gene: 9. Germline values: CDR1 MDHEN, CDR2 SYDVKM. The CDR3 has 15 residues. The DNA for the CDR3 is TGTGCCAGCAGCCATACAGGGGTTGGAGGAAACACCATATATTTT. Amino acids: CASSHTGVGGNTIYF.

The chain carries TRBV12-3 or TRBV12-4 and TRBJ1-1; TRBD1 agrees at 9 bases. J was trimmed by 4 bases and V by 5 bases; bases with no gene match: 8. The CDR3 totals 15 residues. CDR3 sequence reads: CASSDRGRMGTEAFF. CDR3 nucleotide sequence: TGTGCCAGCAGTGACAGGGGGAGGATGGGCACTGAAGCTTTCTTT.

This chain links TRBV13 with TRBJ1-1, with no clear D. The germline CDR1 and CDR2 sequences are PRHDT and FYEKMQ (reference sequence). There are 12 residues in the CDR3. Trimming took 5 bases from V and 7 from J, leaving 11 bases between them. Here the CDR3 reads CASSRQRGEAFF. The CDR3 DNA reads TGTGCCAGCAGCCGTCAGAGAGGTGAAGCTTTCTTT. Full variable domain (missing parts from reference TRBV13 and TRBJ1-1): AAGVIQSPRHLIKEKRETATLKCYPIPRHDTVYWYQQGPGQDPQFLISFYEKMQSDKGSIPDRFSAQQFSDYHSELNMSSLELGDSALYFCASSRQRGEAFFGQGTRLTVV.

This clonotype has a handful of counts. CDR3 amino acids: CASSQEQEGANYGYTF. The CDR3, as DNA: TGTGCCAGCAGCCAAGAACAGGAGGGGGCTAACTATGGCTACACCTTC. This chain connects TRBV4-2 to TRBJ1-2; a possible D gene is TRBD1 (6 bases). V was cut by 0 bases and J by 0 bases, with 11 bases left in between. CDR1 and CDR2 (germline): LGHNA, YNFKEQ. This CDR3 is 16 amino acids long.

The rearrangement joins TRBV9 to TRBJ2-1; the D gene is possibly TRBD2 (7 bases). CDR1 and CDR2 from the germline V gene are SGDLS and YYNGEE. The CDR3 extends over 15 amino acids. V dropped 2 bases and J dropped 3 bases, with 12 bases sitting between them. This CDR3 is CASSVRGGHYNEQFF. The CDR3 nucleotides read TGTGCCAGCAGCGTGAGGGGGGGCCACTACAATGAGCAGTTCTTC.

This sequence joins TRBV7-8 and TRBJ1-1, with D uncertain. The CDR3 covers 15 residues. Germline-derived CDR1 and CDR2 are SGHVS and FQNEAQ. V was clipped by 4 bases and J by 1 base, with 13 bases between them. The CDR3 region has the DNA TGTGCCAGCAGCTACCTGGGGATCGCGAACACTGAAGCTTTCTTT. Amino acids: CASSYLGIANTEAFF.

The sample holds a few counts of this clonotype. The J gene is TRBJ2-1, the V gene TRBV7-3, with a tentative D call TRBD2 (5 bases). The CDR3 runs to 16 residues. Germline CDR1 is SGHTA and CDR2 is FQGTGA. Between the trimmed V and J ends, which lost 5 bases and 3 bases, there was a span of 17 bases. This CDR3 reads CASSALIASHYNEQFF. CDR3 nucleotide sequence: TGTGCCAGCAGCGCCCTCATAGCGTCTCACTACAATGAGCAGTTCTTC.

This clonotype was seen a handful of times. The CDR3 region has the DNA TGTGCCAGCAGTTCTATCGGACAGGGTAGTCATCAGCCCCAGCATTTT. Its protein is CASSSIGQGSHQPQHF. V usage is TRBV27 and J usage is TRBJ1-5, with TRBD1 matching over 8 bases. The CDR3 covers 16 residues. V lost 4 bases to trimming and J lost 5 bases; unmatched junction nucleotides: 10. The V gene's germline CDR1 is MNHEY and CDR2 SMNVEV (reference sequence).

This clonotype has at least ten counts. The chain employs TRBV12-3 or TRBV12-4 and TRBJ2-1, with a tentative D call TRBD2 (6 bases). The CDR3 has 15 residues. V was clipped by 3 bases and J by 7 bases, with 16 bases between them. The DNA for the CDR3 is TGTGCCAGCAGTTTTCATCGGGAGACGCGGAATGAGCAGTTCTTC. Protein: CASSFHRETRNEQFF.

The chain is built from TRBV4-3 and TRBJ2-7, with 12 positions matching TRBD2. With V trimmed by 4 bases and J by 1 base, 2 bases remained unmatched. The V gene's germline CDR1 is LGHNA and CDR2 YSLEER. The CDR3 extends over 15 amino acids. CDR3 bases: TGCGCCAGCAGCCTAACTAGCGGGGGGTCCTACGAGCAGTACTTC. It yields the protein CASSLTSGGSYEQYF.

DNA of the CDR3: TGTGCCAGCTCGGGACAGGGGGGTATCACTGAAGCTTTCTTT. Protein product: CASSGQGGITEAFF. The V gene is TRBV18, the J gene TRBJ1-1; TRBD1 matches at 11 bases. Trimming at V came to 6 bases and at J to 4 bases, leaving 4 bases not matched to a gene. The germline V gene has CDR1 KGHSH and CDR2 LQKENI. This CDR3 is built from 14 residues. Complete variable domain (other parts from reference TRBV18 and TRBJ1-1): NAGVMQNPRHLVRRRGQEARLRCSPMKGHSHVYWYRQLPEEGLKFMVYLQKENIIDESGMPKERFSAEFPKEGPSILRIQQVVRGDSAAYFCASSGQGGITEAFFGQGTRLTVV.

At least ten counts were recorded for this clonotype. The J gene is TRBJ2-1, the V gene TRBV10-3, with no clear D. This CDR3 is 11 amino acids long. Germline assignment: CDR1 ENHRY and CDR2 SYGVKD. V shed 6 bases and J shed 7 bases, with 7 bases lying between them. In DNA, the CDR3 is TGTGCCATCAGCCTAGAAAATGAGCAGTTCTTC. It codes for CAISLENEQFF.

This clonotype was seen only a few times. The chain has TRBV7-9 and TRBJ2-3; maybe TRBD1 (5 bases). Looked up from germline, CDR1 is SEHNR and CDR2 is FQNEAQ (reference sequence). The CDR3 extends over 16 amino acids. Trimming took 4 bases from V and 1 from J, leaving 15 bases between them. This CDR3 reads CASSYWTPSGTDTQYF. The CDR3 DNA reads as TGTGCCAGCAGCTATTGGACACCTTCGGGCACAGATACGCAGTATTTT.

V and J are TRBV9 and TRBJ1-4; unclear D gene. CDR3 length: 15 residues. Trimming shortened V by 3 bases and J by 0 bases, and 9 bases separated the two germline ends. Germline loops: CDR1 SGDLS, CDR2 YYNGEE. Here the CDR3 DNA reads TGTGCCAGCAGCGCAACCGTTGCAACTAATGAAAAACTGTTTTTT. Translation gives CASSATVATNEKLFF.

This clonotype appeared a few times. This chain joins TRBV4-3 and TRBJ2-3, with 9 bases matching TRBD2. This CDR3 region has 16 residues. Unmatched junction bases numbered 6, after V lost 4 bases and J lost 1 base. Germline V gene sequence: CDR1 LGHNA, CDR2 YSLEER. The DNA of the CDR3 is TGCGCCAGCAGCCGAAGGGTAGCGGGGGGCACAGATACGCAGTATTTT. Protein: CASSRRVAGGTDTQYF.

This clonotype was detected only a few times. This chain links TRBV11-3 with TRBJ2-3, with no clear D. Looked up from germline, CDR1 is SGHNT and CDR2 is YENEEA. Trimming left V 2 bases short and J 4 bases short, with 13 bases between. The CDR3 is made up of 15 amino acids. Here the CDR3 reads CASSLQAFFSDTQYF. The CDR3 bases are TGTGCCAGCAGCTTACAGGCCTTCTTCTCAGATACGCAGTATTTT. Looking up the rest from reference TRBV11-3 and TRBJ2-3 gives the full variable domain: EAGVVQSPRYKIIEKKQPVAFWCNPISGHNTLYWYLQNLGQGPELLIRYENEEAVDDSQLPKDRFSAERLKGVDSTLKIQPAELGDSAVYLCASSLQAFFSDTQYFGPGTRLTVL.

This chain joins TRBV20-1 and TRBJ2-1; D gene unclear. The CDR3 has 13 residues. The germline V gene encodes CDR1 DFQATT and CDR2 SNEGSKA (reference sequence). V lost 1 base to trimming and J lost 3 bases, with 7 bases between them. CDR3 protein: CSARVQNYNEQFF. CDR3 sequence (DNA): TGCAGTGCTAGAGTCCAGAACTACAATGAGCAGTTCTTC.